This T cell receptor (beta chain) was found in a study of graft-versus-host responses after intestinal transplantation. At the level of the study: Each of the recipients got a multivisceral, liver-intestinal, or isolated intestinal transplant.

The authors combined around 200,000 CFSE-labeled responder cells with around 200,000 irradiated, violet-dye-labeled stimulator cells in plates. The CDR3 runs to 15 residues. Germline-derived CDR1 and CDR2 are LNHDA and SQIVND (reference sequence). Trimming took 7 bases from V and 5 from J, leaving 18 bases between them. Produced via immunoSEQ multiplex PCR; TCRdb's table is partial and in-frame only. The sample includes under 25,000 clones, 35% to 40% of them seen just once. Study-level points and caveats: Graft-versus-host to host-versus-graft clonal ratios in allografts were high in patients with graft-donor T cell macrochimerism. The authors found GvH clones in recipient marrow, some appearing first in ileum or blood.

The receptor's source is a human patient who was an organ donor for intestinal transplantation. The material sequenced was alloreactive CD4+ T cells from a mixed lymphocyte reaction culture, taken before transplantation. Subset specified: CFSE-low proliferating T cells sorted from approximately 6-day pre-transplant mixed lymphocyte reaction (GvH or HvG direction). The chain uses TRBV19 and TRBJ1-5, with no clear D. The CDR3 here is CASTANPGVYQPQHF. The CDR3 DNA follows: TGTGCCAGTACCGCAAATCCCGGGGTTTATCAGCCCCAGCATTTT.